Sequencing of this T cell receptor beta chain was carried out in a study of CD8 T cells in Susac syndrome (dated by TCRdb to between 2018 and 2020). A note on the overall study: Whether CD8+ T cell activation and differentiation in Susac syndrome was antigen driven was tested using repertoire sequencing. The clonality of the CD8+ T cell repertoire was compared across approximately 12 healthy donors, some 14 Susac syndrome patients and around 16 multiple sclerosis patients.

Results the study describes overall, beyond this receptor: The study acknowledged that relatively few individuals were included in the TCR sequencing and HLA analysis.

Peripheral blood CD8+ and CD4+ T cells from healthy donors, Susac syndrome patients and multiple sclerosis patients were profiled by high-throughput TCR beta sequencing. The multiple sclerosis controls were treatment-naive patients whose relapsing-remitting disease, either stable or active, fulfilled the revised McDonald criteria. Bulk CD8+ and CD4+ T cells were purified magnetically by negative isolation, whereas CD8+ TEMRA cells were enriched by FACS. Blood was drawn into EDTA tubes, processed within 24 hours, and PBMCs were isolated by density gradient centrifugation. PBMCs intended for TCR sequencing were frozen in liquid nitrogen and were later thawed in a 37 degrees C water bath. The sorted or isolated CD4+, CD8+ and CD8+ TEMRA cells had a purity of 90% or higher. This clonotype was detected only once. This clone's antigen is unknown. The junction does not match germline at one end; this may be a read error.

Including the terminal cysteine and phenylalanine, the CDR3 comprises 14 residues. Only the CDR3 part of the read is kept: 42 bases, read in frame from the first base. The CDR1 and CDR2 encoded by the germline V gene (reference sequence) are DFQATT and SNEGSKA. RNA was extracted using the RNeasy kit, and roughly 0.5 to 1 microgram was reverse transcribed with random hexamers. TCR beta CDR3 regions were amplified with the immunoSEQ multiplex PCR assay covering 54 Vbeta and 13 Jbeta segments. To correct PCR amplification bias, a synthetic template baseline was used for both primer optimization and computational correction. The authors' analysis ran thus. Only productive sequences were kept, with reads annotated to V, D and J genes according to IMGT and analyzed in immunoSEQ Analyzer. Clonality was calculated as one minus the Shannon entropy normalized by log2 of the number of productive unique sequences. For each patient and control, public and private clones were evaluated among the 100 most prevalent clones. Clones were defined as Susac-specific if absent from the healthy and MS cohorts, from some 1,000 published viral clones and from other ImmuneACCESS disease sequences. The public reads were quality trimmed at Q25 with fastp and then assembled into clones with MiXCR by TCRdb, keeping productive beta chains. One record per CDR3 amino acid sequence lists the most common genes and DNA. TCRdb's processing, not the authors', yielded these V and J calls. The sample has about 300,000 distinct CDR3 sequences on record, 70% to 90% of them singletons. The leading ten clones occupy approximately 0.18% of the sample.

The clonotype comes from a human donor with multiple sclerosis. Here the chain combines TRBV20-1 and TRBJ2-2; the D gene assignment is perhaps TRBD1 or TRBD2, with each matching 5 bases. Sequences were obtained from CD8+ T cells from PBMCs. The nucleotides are TGCAGTGCCAGAGGGGTTGGGGACACCGGGGAGCTGTTTTTT. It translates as CSARGVGDTGELFF.